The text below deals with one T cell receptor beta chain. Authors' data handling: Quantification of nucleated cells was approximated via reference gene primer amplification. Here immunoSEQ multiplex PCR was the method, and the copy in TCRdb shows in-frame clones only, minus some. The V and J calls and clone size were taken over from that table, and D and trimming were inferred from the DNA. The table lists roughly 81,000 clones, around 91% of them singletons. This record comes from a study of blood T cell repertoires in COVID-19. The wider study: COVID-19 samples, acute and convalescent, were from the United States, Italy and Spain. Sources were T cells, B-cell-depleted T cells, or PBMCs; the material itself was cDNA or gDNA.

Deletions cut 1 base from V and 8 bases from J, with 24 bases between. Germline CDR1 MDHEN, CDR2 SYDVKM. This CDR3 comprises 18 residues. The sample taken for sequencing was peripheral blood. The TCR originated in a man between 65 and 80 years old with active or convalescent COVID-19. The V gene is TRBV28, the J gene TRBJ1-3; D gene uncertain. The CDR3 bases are TGTGCCAGCAGTTTATTGGGTGTGAGGGCACCCCGGGATGACACCATATATTTT. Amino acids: CASSLLGVRAPRDDTIYF.